Presented here are 31 T cell receptor beta chains from one specimen sequenced in a study of blood T cell repertoires in COVID-19. Data came from immunoSEQ multiplex PCR; TCRdb stores just in-frame clones and leaves some out. The data hold some 120,000 clones, with about 87% observed a single time. The sample comprised peripheral blood. The receptors were sampled from a woman aged 45 to 65 with acute or convalescent COVID-19.

The chain employs TRBV2 and TRBJ1-2, with D uncertain. The CDR3 sequence is 13 residues long. Germline loops: CDR1 SNHLY, CDR2 FYNNEI. V lost 4 bases, J lost 4 bases, and 10 bases lay in between. CDR3 bases: TGTGCCAGCAGTGGGCCAGGTGCCTATGGCTACACCTTC. It translates to CASSGPGAYGYTF. The variable domain in full, completed from reference TRBV2 and TRBJ1-2, reads EPEVTQTPSHQVTQMGQEVILRCVPISNHLYFYWYRQILGQKVEFLVSFYNNEISEKSEIFDDQFSVERPDGSNFTLKIRSTKLEDSAMYFCASSGPGAYGYTFGSGTRLTVV.

The chain uses TRBV11-2 and TRBJ1-1; D possibly corresponds to TRBD1 (5 bases). Germline V gene sequence: CDR1 SGHAT, CDR2 FQNNGV. The CDR3 extends over 13 amino acids. With 5 bases removed from V and 1 base from J, the gap between germline ends came to 8 bases. This CDR3 reads CASSLTGNTEAFF. The DNA for the CDR3 is TGTGCCAGCAGCCTAACAGGGAACACTGAAGCTTTCTTT. The complete variable domain, with remaining parts taken from reference TRBV11-2 and TRBJ1-1, reads EAGVAQSPRYKIIEKRQSVAFWCNPISGHATLYWYQQILGQGPKLLIQFQNNGVVDDSQLPKDRFSAERLKGVDSTLKIQPAKLEDSAVYLCASSLTGNTEAFFGQGTRLTVV.

This clone showed up just a few times. The chain joins TRBV23-1 to TRBJ1-2, with 9 nucleotides matching TRBD1. TRBV23-1 is flagged as an ORF with uncertain function. Trimming removed 6 bases from V and 7 bases from J; junction bases left unmatched: 18. CDR3 length: 17 residues. In DNA, the CDR3 is TGCGCCAGCAGCCCGGGTGAAACCGGGACAGGGTGGGCTGGCTACACCTTC. This translates into CASSPGETGTGWAGYTF.

The chain couples TRBV5-6 to TRBJ2-1; D possibly corresponds to TRBD2 (6 bases). Trimming stripped 6 bases from V and 7 bases from J, with 11 bases between. The length of the CDR3 is 12 residues. Germline CDR1 SGHDT, CDR2 YYEEEE. The CDR3 coding sequence is TGTGCCAGCAAGTCCGGGGGAAATGAGCAGTTCTTC. This gives the protein CASKSGGNEQFF.

V usage is TRBV9 and J usage is TRBJ1-1; 8 bases line up with TRBD1. CDR1 and CDR2 (germline): SGDLS, YYNGEE. CDR3 length equals 15 residues. Trimming cost V 0 bases and J 0 bases; bases outside gene matches: 1. The CDR3 sequence is CASSVAGGVNTEAFF. The CDR3 nucleotides are TGTGCCAGCAGCGTAGCAGGGGGCGTGAACACTGAAGCTTTCTTT.

V is TRBV5-5 and J is TRBJ1-2, with D unresolved. Per germline, CDR1 SGHKS and CDR2 YYEKEE (reference sequence). V lost 4 bases to trimming and J lost 7 bases, with 8 bases between them. The CDR3 is made up of 11 amino acids. Here the CDR3 reads CASSAAGGYTF. The CDR3 coding sequence is TGTGCCAGCAGCGCGGCCGGTGGCTACACCTTC. Complete variable domain (other parts from reference TRBV5-5 and TRBJ1-2): DAGVTQSPTHLIKTRGQQVTLRCSPISGHKSVSWYQQVLGQGPQFIFQYYEKEERGRGNFPDRFSARQFPNYSSELNVNALLLGDSALYLCASSAAGGYTFGSGTRLTVV.

The chain is built from TRBV5-6 and TRBJ2-4, with TRBD2 as a possible D gene (6 bases). CDR3 length: 15 amino acids. Per germline, CDR1 SGHDT and CDR2 YYEEEE. The V end lost 4 bases, the J end lost 0 bases, and 11 bases lay between the germline ends. This chain's CDR3 is CASSAKGLAKNIQYF. The CDR3, as DNA: TGTGCCAGCAGCGCCAAGGGACTAGCCAAAAACATTCAGTACTTC.

The J gene is TRBJ1-5, the V gene TRBV18; D unresolved. Germline V gives CDR1 KGHSH, CDR2 LQKENI. Between the trimmed V and J ends, which lost 2 bases and 0 bases, there was a span of 11 bases. The CDR3 extends over 16 amino acids. The CDR3 reads CASSPGWGDSNQPQHF. CDR3 coding DNA: TGTGCCAGCTCACCAGGTTGGGGAGATAGCAATCAGCCCCAGCATTTT.

The chain couples TRBV7-8 to TRBJ2-2; D may be TRBD2 (5 bases). Trimming stripped 1 base from V and 0 bases from J, with 15 bases between. The CDR3 contains 18 residues. The germline CDR1 and CDR2 sequences are SGHVS and FQNEAQ. This CDR3 reads CASSLERTERTNTGELFF. DNA of the CDR3: TGTGCCAGCAGCTTAGAGCGGACCGAGAGGACGAACACCGGGGAGCTGTTTTTT.

This clone was observed a single time. V gene TRBV13 combines with J gene TRBJ1-6; the match to TRBD1 covers 8 bases. The CDR3 loop spans 14 amino acids. Germline lookup yields CDR1 PRHDT and CDR2 FYEKMQ (reference sequence). The junction had 4 bases not matched to a gene; V was cut back by 5 bases and J by 7 bases. The CDR3, as DNA: TGTGCCAGCAGCATACGGGACAGGAATTCACCCCTCCACTTT. The encoded protein is CASSIRDRNSPLHF. Full variable domain (outside the CDR3, taken from reference TRBV13 and TRBJ1-6): AAGVIQSPRHLIKEKRETATLKCYPIPRHDTVYWYQQGPGQDPQFLISFYEKMQSDKGSIPDRFSAQQFSDYHSELNMSSLELGDSALYFCASSIRDRNSPLHFGNGTRLTVT.

The V gene is TRBV6-5, the J gene TRBJ1-1; D is unresolved. V was trimmed by 6 bases and J by 4 bases, leaving 12 bases between them. The CDR3 has 13 amino acids. Per the germline V gene, CDR1 is MNHEY and CDR2 is SVGAGI. The CDR3 spells CASSPSGSTEAFF. The DNA of the CDR3 is TGTGCCAGCAGCCCCTCGGGGAGCACTGAAGCTTTCTTT.

The rearrangement links TRBV4-3 to TRBJ1-2; D call uncertain. This CDR3 region has 15 residues. V lost 0 bases and J 8 bases, leaving 16 bases between the germline ends. Germline loops: CDR1 LGHNA, CDR2 YSLEER. This chain's CDR3 is CASSQDPQHQGGYTF. In DNA form, the CDR3 reads TGCGCCAGCAGCCAAGACCCACAGCACCAAGGAGGCTACACCTTC.

The V and J genes are TRBV15 and TRBJ1-1; D unclear. Per germline, CDR1 LNHNV and CDR2 YYDKDF (reference sequence). V gave up 3 bases and J gave up 4 bases, with 12 bases separating them. The CDR3 runs 14 residues. The CDR3, as DNA: TGTGCCACCAGCAGGAAGGGCGGGAGCACTGAAGCTTTCTTT. This encodes CATSRKGGSTEAFF.

The chain combines TRBV23-1 with TRBJ2-7; 9 positions agree with TRBD2. TRBV23-1 is an ORF; its function is uncertain. Trimming at V came to 4 bases and at J to 5 bases, leaving 15 bases not matched to a gene. The CDR3 loop spans 17 amino acids. The CDR3 sequence is CASSRGPRLAGPHEQYF. CDR3 coding DNA: TGCGCCAGCAGTCGAGGGCCTCGCCTAGCGGGACCCCACGAGCAGTACTTC.

The chain is built from TRBV4-3 and TRBJ2-3; no clear D gene. The ends were cut back, 0 bases at V and 5 bases at J, with 6 bases in the middle. The length of the CDR3 is 13 residues. Germline CDR1 reads LGHNA; CDR2 reads YSLEER. CDR3 nucleotide sequence: TGCGCCAGCAGCCAAGACAGAGGAGATACGCAGTATTTT. It encodes CASSQDRGDTQYF.

Concerning this clone itself: Other DNA sequences of this sample code for an identical CDR3. The V gene is TRBV6-5, the J gene TRBJ1-2, with 9 bases lining up with TRBD1. The CDR3 runs 13 residues. V lost 6 bases to trimming and J lost 7 bases; unmatched junction nucleotides: 6. The germline V gene encodes CDR1 MNHEY and CDR2 SVGAGI. CDR3 protein: CASRQQGAGGYTF. CDR3 nucleotides: TGTGCCAGCAGACAACAGGGGGCTGGTGGCTACACCTTC.

A word on this clone: Other DNA sequences within the sample encode an identical CDR3. This chain uses TRBV6-5 with TRBJ2-5, with TRBD1 as a possible D gene (6 bases). Germline values: CDR1 MNHEY, CDR2 SVGAGI. Trimming stripped 6 bases from V and 5 bases from J, with 13 bases between. The CDR3 spans 13 residues. The CDR3 DNA sequence: TGTGCCAGCAGCCTACAGGGACGGGAGACCCAGTACTTC. As protein: CASSLQGRETQYF.

The chain employs TRBV5-1 and TRBJ1-1; D possibly corresponds to TRBD1 (5 bases). Germline CDR1 SGHRS, CDR2 YFSETQ. Trimming pared 4 bases from V and 4 bases from J, leaving 14 bases between. The CDR3 is 14 amino acids. In DNA, the CDR3 is TGCGCCAGCAGCACCGGGACGGAGGGCACTGAAGCTTTCTTT. Translating it yields CASSTGTEGTEAFF.

The J gene is TRBJ1-3, the V gene TRBV7-7; tentative D call: TRBD1 (6 bases). The CDR3 has 15 amino acids. CDR1 and CDR2 from the germline V gene are SSHAT and FNYEAQ (reference sequence). V gave up 4 bases and J gave up 4 bases, with 14 bases separating them. In DNA, the CDR3 is TGTGCCAGCAGCTCCGGGACAACCACCGGAAACACCATATATTTT. This codes for CASSSGTTTGNTIYF.

The rearrangement joins TRBV6-2 or TRBV6-3 to TRBJ2-1; 10 bases match TRBD2. The CDR3 consists of 17 residues. The junction had 5 bases not matched to a gene; V was cut back by 0 bases and J by 3 bases. Germline CDR1 and CDR2: MNHEY and SVGEGT. Written as DNA, the CDR3 is TGTGCCAGCAGTTACTCCCTAGCGGGGGCCCACTACAATGAGCAGTTCTTC. It encodes CASSYSLAGAHYNEQFF.

This clone has only one observation. The chain carries TRBV12-5 and TRBJ1-2; no definite D call. Trimming left V 0 bases short and J 6 bases short, with 8 bases between. Germline CDR1 reads LGHNT; CDR2 reads FRNRAP. The CDR3 runs to 13 residues. As DNA, the CDR3 is TGTGCTAGTGGTTTGGTACGTCGGGATGGCTACACCTTC. Protein sequence: CASGLVRRDGYTF.

This clone showed up just once. The chain couples TRBV5-4 to TRBJ2-7, with 7 positions matching TRBD1. CDR3 length: 17 amino acids. Germline assignment: CDR1 SGHNT and CDR2 YYREEE (reference sequence). With 4 bases clipped from V and 2 bases from J, the junction kept 15 bases outside the gene matches. CDR3 DNA: TGTGCCAGCAGCGTCCGGGACAGCCTTCACCATACCTACGAGCAGTACTTC. Its translation is CASSVRDSLHHTYEQYF.

Points on this clone: The junction departs from the called germline gene at one end, perhaps through a read error. V and J are TRBV19 and TRBJ1-4; the D gene is possibly TRBD1 (5 bases). The CDR3 length is 12 residues. Germline CDR1 and CDR2: LNHDA and SQIVND (reference sequence). CDR3 coding DNA: TGTGCCAGTACCCCAGCCCCGCGCGGGGACCTTTTT. Translating gives CASTPAPRGDLF.

The chain employs TRBV7-8 and TRBJ2-2; D might be TRBD1 (6 bases). The CDR3 has 17 amino acids. Germline V CDR1 and CDR2: SGHVS, FQNEAQ. The V end was cut by 5 bases, the J end by 2 bases, with 18 bases between. Here the CDR3 reads CASSPQNSGVNTGELFF. Written as DNA, the CDR3 is TGTGCCAGCAGCCCCCAAAATTCAGGGGTTAACACCGGGGAGCTGTTTTTT.

The rearrangement links TRBV5-4 to TRBJ2-7; TRBD1 matches 8 bases. This CDR3 has 15 amino acids. Trimming at V came to 7 bases and at J to 2 bases, leaving 11 bases not matched to a gene. Germline assignment: CDR1 SGHNT and CDR2 YYREEE (reference sequence). DNA of the CDR3: TGTGCCAGCGCTATGAAGACAGGGGAAACCTACGAGCAGTACTTC. It translates to CASAMKTGETYEQYF.

The chain has TRBV3-1 (or the pseudogene TRBV3-2) and TRBJ2-3; TRBD2 might be the D (6 bases). Germline values: CDR1 LGHDT, CDR2 YNNKEL (reference sequence). This CDR3 comprises 16 residues. Trimming took 5 bases from V and 0 from J, leaving 15 bases between them. DNA for the CDR3: TGTGCCAGCAGCAGAGGAGGGACCTTCAGCACAGATACGCAGTATTTT. This translates into CASSRGGTFSTDTQYF.

This CDR3 is CASTESGGWRGYTF. CDR3 nucleotides: TGTGCCAGCACAGAAAGTGGCGGCTGGAGAGGCTACACCTTC. The chain joins TRBV7-2 to TRBJ1-2, with unresolved D. The CDR3 has 14 amino acids. V lost 7 bases to trimming and J lost 8 bases, with 20 bases between them. CDR1 is SGHTA and CDR2 is FQGNSA in the germline V gene.

A single count supports this clone. The CDR3 DNA reads TGTGCCAGCAGCCAAGTAGGACAGCCAACTAATGAAAAACTGTTTTTT. Amino acid sequence: CASSQVGQPTNEKLFF. This chain links TRBV3-1 (or the pseudogene TRBV3-2) with TRBJ1-4, with D perhaps matching TRBD1 (6 bases). This CDR3 spans 16 amino acids. Between the trimmed V and J ends, which lost 1 base and 0 bases, there was a span of 9 bases. Germline CDR1 LGHDT, CDR2 YNNKEL (reference sequence).

The chain couples TRBV9 to TRBJ1-2, with D maybe TRBD1 (5 bases). This CDR3 has 16 amino acids. Trimming took 0 bases from V and 0 from J, leaving 12 bases between them. The germline V gene has CDR1 SGDLS and CDR2 YYNGEE. The CDR3 DNA reads TGTGCCAGCAGCGTAGTTCCAGGGCCCGCTAACTATGGCTACACCTTC. Translating it yields CASSVVPGPANYGYTF.

V and J are TRBV3-1 (or the pseudogene TRBV3-2) and TRBJ1-2; unclear D gene. The V and J ends lost 0 bases and 3 bases respectively, with 5 bases between them. The CDR3 consists of 13 residues. Germline CDR1 and CDR2: LGHDT and YNNKEL (reference sequence). Here the CDR3 DNA reads TGTGCCAGCAGCCAAGATTCAGACTATGGCTACACCTTC. This codes for CASSQDSDYGYTF.

The V gene is TRBV7-7, the J gene TRBJ2-5; 8 nucleotides match TRBD1. The CDR3 contains 15 residues. The J segment lost 3 bases and the V segment lost 1 base, leaving 4 bases of the junction unmatched. Germline values: CDR1 SSHAT, CDR2 FNYEAQ (reference sequence). The CDR3 sequence is CASSLDPTGEETQYF. The CDR3 bases are TGTGCCAGCAGCTTAGACCCGACAGGGGAAGAGACCCAGTACTTC.